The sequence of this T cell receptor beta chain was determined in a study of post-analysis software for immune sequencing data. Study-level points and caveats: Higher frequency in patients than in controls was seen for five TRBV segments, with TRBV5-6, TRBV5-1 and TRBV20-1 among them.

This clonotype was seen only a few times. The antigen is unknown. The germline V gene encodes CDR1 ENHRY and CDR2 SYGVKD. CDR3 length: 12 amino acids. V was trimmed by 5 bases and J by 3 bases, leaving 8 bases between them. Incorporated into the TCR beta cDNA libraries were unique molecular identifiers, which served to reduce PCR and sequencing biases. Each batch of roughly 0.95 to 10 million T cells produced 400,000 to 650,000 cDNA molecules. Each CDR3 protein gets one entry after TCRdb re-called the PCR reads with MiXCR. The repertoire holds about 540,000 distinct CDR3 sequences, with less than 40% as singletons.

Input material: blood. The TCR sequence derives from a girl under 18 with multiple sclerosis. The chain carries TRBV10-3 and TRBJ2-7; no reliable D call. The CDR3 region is CAISLTGYEQYF. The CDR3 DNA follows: TGTGCCATCAGTTTAACCGGCTACGAGCAGTACTTC.